Each of the 17 T cell receptor beta chains below was sequenced from the same sample in a study of blood T cell repertoires in COVID-19. Here immunoSEQ multiplex PCR was the method, and the copy in TCRdb shows in-frame clones only, minus some. The table includes 350,000 to 450,000 clones, 75% to 90% detected once. Sequencing was performed on peripheral blood. These TCRs come from an older woman with COVID-19, enrolled during active disease.

The table lists this clone with a count of one. This chain connects TRBV18 to TRBJ1-2, with 7 positions matching TRBD1. Germline CDR1 reads KGHSH; CDR2 reads LQKENI. V gave up 6 bases and J gave up 6 bases; unmatched junction bases: 16. The CDR3 contains 16 residues. CDR3 in amino acids: CASSPQGVGAVDGYTF. Here the CDR3 DNA reads TGTGCCAGCTCGCCCCAGGGGGTGGGGGCTGTCGATGGCTACACCTTC.

This clone was counted a few times. Here the CDR3 reads CASSPSPNSPLHF. CDR3 DNA: TGTGCCAGCAGCCCCAGTCCTAATTCACCCCTCCACTTT. The V and J genes are TRBV7-3 and TRBJ1-6; D call uncertain. Germline CDR1 and CDR2: SGHTA and FQGTGA. Trimming pared 5 bases from V and 6 bases from J, leaving 8 bases between. This CDR3 region has 13 residues.

The chain has TRBV7-3 and TRBJ1-2, with D unresolved. V gave up 2 bases and J gave up 7 bases, with 14 bases separating them. From germline, CDR1 is SGHTA and CDR2 FQGTGA. CDR3 length equals 14 residues. The chain's CDR3 is CASSLERGRGGYTF. The CDR3 coding sequence is TGTGCCAGCAGCTTAGAAAGAGGGAGAGGTGGCTACACCTTC. Drawing the rest from reference TRBV7-3 and TRBJ1-2, the complete variable domain is GAGVSQTPSNKVTEKGKYVELRCDPISGHTALYWYRQSLGQGPEFLIYFQGTGAADDSGLPNDRFFAVRPEGSVSTLKIQRTERGDSAVYLCASSLERGRGGYTFGSGTRLTVV.

The chain links TRBV29-1 to TRBJ2-1, with 9 positions matching TRBD2. The V segment lost 4 bases and the J segment 6 bases; nucleotides outside the gene matches: 7. This CDR3 region has 14 residues. Per germline, CDR1 SQVTM and CDR2 ANQGSEA. CDR3 protein: CSVGTAGGGNEQFF. The CDR3 DNA sequence: TGCAGCGTTGGGACAGCGGGGGGAGGCAATGAGCAGTTCTTC.

V and J are TRBV27 and TRBJ2-3; weak D call: TRBD1 (6 bases). Germline loops: CDR1 MNHEY, CDR2 SMNVEV (reference sequence). This CDR3 is 16 amino acids long. V was cut by 3 bases and J by 1 base, with 14 bases left in between. CDR3 nucleotides: TGTGCCAGCAGTTTGAGCAGGGGATCGGGCACAGATACGCAGTATTTT. The encoded protein is CASSLSRGSGTDTQYF.

V is TRBV29-1 and J is TRBJ2-7, with D perhaps TRBD1 (6 bases). From germline, CDR1 is SQVTM and CDR2 ANQGSEA. The V end was cut by 6 bases, the J end by 3 bases, with 18 bases between. This CDR3 region has 14 residues. The DNA of the CDR3 is TGCAGCGTCGAAAATCCGGACAGAGGCTACGAGCAGTACTTC. This codes for CSVENPDRGYEQYF.

The chain combines TRBV19 with TRBJ2-1, with 7 bases lining up with TRBD2. With 5 bases clipped from V and 3 bases from J, the junction kept 7 bases outside the gene matches. This CDR3 spans 15 amino acids. Germline CDR1 and CDR2: LNHDA and SQIVND (reference sequence). The CDR3 DNA sequence: TGTGCCAGTAGTGGAGGACTAGACGTCTACAATGAGCAGTTCTTC. Protein product: CASSGGLDVYNEQFF.

V and J are TRBV7-4 and TRBJ1-3; D gene uncertain. Trimming took 0 bases from V and 0 from J, leaving 9 bases between them. Germline values: CDR1 SGHVT, CDR2 SQSDAQ. The CDR3 runs to 16 residues. The chain's CDR3 is CASSLAYPSSGNTIYF. The CDR3 nucleotides are TGTGCCAGCAGCTTAGCATACCCGAGCTCTGGAAACACCATATATTTT.

V gene TRBV9 combines with J gene TRBJ2-1; 8 positions agree with TRBD2. The junction had 15 bases not matched to a gene; V was cut back by 4 bases and J by 3 bases. Germline assignment: CDR1 SGDLS and CDR2 YYNGEE. This CDR3 is built from 18 residues. CDR3 residues: CASSKLKSAGALYNEQFF. CDR3 DNA sequence: TGTGCCAGCAGCAAACTTAAATCAGCGGGGGCTCTCTACAATGAGCAGTTCTTC.

The rearrangement links TRBV5-5 to TRBJ2-7; tentatively, D is TRBD1 (6 bases). Trimming stripped 1 base from V and 3 bases from J, with 17 bases between. The CDR3 totals 16 residues. CDR1 SGHKS and CDR2 YYEKEE come from the germline V gene (reference sequence). CDR3 amino acids: CASSLSPTGSLYEQYF. DNA of the CDR3: TGTGCCAGCAGCTTGTCGCCTACAGGGTCCCTCTACGAGCAGTACTTC.

The V call is TRBV12-3 or TRBV12-4, the J call TRBJ1-5; D is uncertain. The CDR3 extends over 13 amino acids. V lost 3 bases, J lost 5 bases, and 8 bases lay in between. The CDR3 nucleotides read TGTGCCAGCAGTTTCGGGGAGGATCAGCCCCAGCATTTT. Its protein product is CASSFGEDQPQHF.

The chain has TRBV10-3 and TRBJ2-7; weak D call: TRBD2 (6 bases). Trimming took 11 bases from V and 0 from J, leaving 8 bases between them. CDR3 length equals 11 residues. Looked up from germline, CDR1 is ENHRY and CDR2 is SYGVKD. CDR3 nucleotide sequence: TGTGCCGCCGGGGGCTCCTACGAGCAGTACTTC. Protein: CAAGGSYEQYF.

With respect to this clone: The identical CDR3 is also encoded by other nucleotide sequences in the sample. As DNA, the CDR3 is TGTGCCAGCAGCTTGGGCAGCTCCTACGAGCAGTACTTC. This codes for CASSLGSSYEQYF. The gene calls are TRBV5-6 and TRBJ2-7; D not certain. Between the trimmed V and J ends, which lost 0 bases and 0 bases, there was a span of 4 bases. This CDR3 is 13 amino acids long. CDR1 and CDR2 (germline): SGHDT, YYEEEE.

The chain links TRBV7-6 to TRBJ1-2; D not certain. This CDR3 region has 13 residues. CDR1 is SGHVS and CDR2 is FNYEAQ in the germline V gene. V lost 5 bases, J lost 2 bases, and 9 bases lay in between. The CDR3 loop is CASSPGENYGYTF. CDR3 DNA: TGTGCCAGCAGCCCCGGGGAAAACTATGGCTACACCTTC.

CDR3 residues: CASGLAGGNNEQFF. Written as DNA, the CDR3 is TGCGCCAGCGGACTAGCGGGGGGAAACAATGAGCAGTTCTTC. The rearrangement links TRBV10-2 to TRBJ2-1; 14 bases fit TRBD2. Unmatched junction bases numbered 2, after V lost 8 bases and J lost 5 bases. This CDR3 is built from 14 residues. CDR1 is WSHSY, CDR2 SAAADI, per germline.

This clone was seen only a few times. The chain has TRBV5-1 and TRBJ2-7, with 7 bases lining up with TRBD1. Germline V lookup: CDR1 SGHRS, CDR2 YFSETQ. The CDR3 runs 13 residues. V lost 2 bases, J lost 5 bases, and 4 bases stayed unmatched. As DNA, the CDR3 is TGCGCCAGCAGCTTACAGGGGTACAACGAGCAGTACTTC. It translates to CASSLQGYNEQYF.

V gene TRBV5-1 combines with J gene TRBJ1-1, with D perhaps matching TRBD1 (6 bases). The germline V gene encodes CDR1 SGHRS and CDR2 YFSETQ. The V end lost 4 bases, the J end lost 5 bases, and 21 bases lay between the germline ends. The CDR3 has 16 amino acids. CDR3 region: CASSPRARGVGTEAFF. The CDR3 bases are TGCGCCAGCAGCCCTCGGGCCAGGGGAGTTGGAACTGAAGCTTTCTTT.